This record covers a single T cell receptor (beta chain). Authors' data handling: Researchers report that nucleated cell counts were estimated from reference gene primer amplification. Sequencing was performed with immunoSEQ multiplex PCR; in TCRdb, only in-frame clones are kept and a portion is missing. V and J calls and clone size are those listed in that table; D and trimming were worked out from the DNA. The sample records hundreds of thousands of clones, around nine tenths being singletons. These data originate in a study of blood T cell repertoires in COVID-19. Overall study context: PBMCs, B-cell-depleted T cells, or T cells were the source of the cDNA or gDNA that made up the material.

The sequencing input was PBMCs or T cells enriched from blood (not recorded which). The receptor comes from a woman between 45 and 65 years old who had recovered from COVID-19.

CDR3 sequence: CASSPSGTGGGYTF. As DNA, the CDR3 is TGTGCCAGCAGCCCCTCTGGCACAGGGGGGGGCTACACCTTC. The J gene is TRBJ1-2, the V gene TRBV7-9, with 8 nucleotides matching TRBD1. The V gene's germline CDR1 is SEHNR and CDR2 FQNEAQ (reference sequence). The CDR3 runs 14 residues. After removal of 5 bases from V and 8 bases from J, the junction contained 10 bases not matched to a gene. Using reference TRBV7-9 and TRBJ1-2 for the parts outside the CDR3, the full variable domain is DTGVSQNPRHKITKRGQNVTFRCDPISEHNRLYWYRQTLGQGPEFLTYFQNEAQLEKSRLLSDRFSAERPKGSFSTLEIQRTEQGDSAMYLCASSPSGTGGGYTFGSGTRLTVV.